These T cell receptor beta chains were read from a single sample in a study of beta chain features in type 1 diabetes. Profiling relied on immunoSEQ multiplex PCR, and the TCRdb table lists in-frame clones only, not all of them. This sample carries 300,000 or so clones, approximately 12% of them seen once, and the ten largest clones take around 0.016%. Sequencing input: naive CD4+ T cells from blood. The receptors originated from a woman between 18 and 30 years old with type 1 diabetes. Each CDR3 is given with its conserved first and last residue. D genes are given only for firm matches. The listing skips clone size in some rows; elsewhere it reads once, few, many or a size class.

cdr3_length: 15
j_call: TRBJ1-2
v_call: TRBV11-3
d_call: TRBD1
clone_size: -
cdr3_nt: TGTGCCAGCAGCTTAGGGGACAGAAGAAACTATGGCTACACCTTC
cdr3_aa: CASSLGDRRNYGYTF

cdr3_length: 15
j_call: TRBJ1-1
v_call: TRBV5-1
d_call: -
clone_size: few
cdr3_nt: TGCGCCAGCAGCTTGTCAGGACAAGGATACACTGAAGCTTTCTTT
cdr3_aa: CASSLSGQGYTEAFF

cdr3_length: 14
j_call: TRBJ1-1
v_call: TRBV30
d_call: TRBD1
clone_size: -
cdr3_nt: TGTGCCTGGAGTACCGACAGGGGGAACACTGAAGCTTTCTTT
cdr3_aa: CAWSTDRGNTEAFF

cdr3_length: 14
j_call: TRBJ2-5
v_call: TRBV9
d_call: TRBD2
clone_size: few
cdr3_nt: TGTGCCAGCAGCGCCAGGACGGGGGGGGAGACCCAGTACTTC
cdr3_aa: CASSARTGGETQYF

cdr3_length: 13
j_call: TRBJ1-1
v_call: TRBV7-3
d_call: -
clone_size: -
cdr3_nt: TGTGCCAGCAGCTCCACAGGGTTTACTGAAGCTTTCTTT
cdr3_aa: CASSSTGFTEAFF

cdr3_length: 13
j_call: TRBJ2-5
v_call: TRBV7-2
d_call: TRBD2
clone_size: -
cdr3_nt: TGTGCCAGCAGAGTAGCGGGAGGAGAGACCCAGTACTTC
cdr3_aa: CASRVAGGETQYF

cdr3_length: 16
j_call: TRBJ1-1
v_call: TRBV30
d_call: -
clone_size: -
cdr3_nt: TGTGCCCTCACCAAGAACAGGGTTCCGGGGAACACTGAAGCTTTCTTT
cdr3_aa: CALTKNRVPGNTEAFF

cdr3_length: 12
j_call: TRBJ2-2
v_call: TRBV7-9
d_call: -
clone_size: -
cdr3_nt: TGTGCCAGCAGCTTAGCCGCCGGGGAGCTGTTTTTT
cdr3_aa: CASSLAAGELFF

cdr3_length: 13
j_call: TRBJ2-7
v_call: TRBV7-2
d_call: TRBD1
clone_size: few
cdr3_nt: TGTGCCAGCAGCCTAGGGACAGGTTACGAGCAGTACTTC
cdr3_aa: CASSLGTGYEQYF

cdr3_length: 16
j_call: TRBJ2-3
v_call: TRBV5-1
d_call: TRBD1
clone_size: few
cdr3_nt: TGCGCCAGCAGCTTGGCTGGGACAGGGCGCACAGATACGCAGTATTTT
cdr3_aa: CASSLAGTGRTDTQYF

cdr3_length: 13
j_call: TRBJ2-1
v_call: TRBV27
d_call: TRBD2
clone_size: -
cdr3_nt: TGTGCCAGCAGGGGTAGCGGGAGGGATGAGCAGTTCTTC
cdr3_aa: CASRGSGRDEQFF

cdr3_length: 14
j_call: TRBJ1-4
v_call: TRBV7-2
d_call: TRBD1
clone_size: few
cdr3_nt: TGTGCCAGCAGTTGGCGACAGGGTGGTGAAAAACTGTTTTTT
cdr3_aa: CASSWRQGGEKLFF

cdr3_length: 15
j_call: TRBJ2-1
v_call: TRBV6-5
d_call: -
clone_size: -
cdr3_nt: TGTGCCAGCAGCATGTACCTCAGCTCCTACAATGAGCAGTTCTTC
cdr3_aa: CASSMYLSSYNEQFF

cdr3_length: 15
j_call: TRBJ1-4
v_call: TRBV18
d_call: -
clone_size: few
cdr3_nt: TGTGCCAGCTCACCCGGTGAGGGTTCCAATGAAAAACTGTTTTTT
cdr3_aa: CASSPGEGSNEKLFF

cdr3_length: 17
j_call: TRBJ2-1
v_call: TRBV15
d_call: TRBD2
clone_size: -
cdr3_nt: TGTGCCACCAGCAGAGATGGGCGCGGGGGCTCCTACAATGAGCAGTTCTTC
cdr3_aa: CATSRDGRGGSYNEQFF

cdr3_length: 16
j_call: TRBJ2-1
v_call: TRBV5-4
d_call: TRBD1
clone_size: few
cdr3_nt: TGTGCCAGCAGCTTGGCCCCGGACAGGGGAAGCAATGAGCAGTTCTTC
cdr3_aa: CASSLAPDRGSNEQFF

cdr3_length: 14
j_call: TRBJ2-3
v_call: TRBV15
d_call: -
clone_size: -
cdr3_nt: TGTGCCACCAGCAGGGACAGTCTTGCAGATACGCAGTATTTT
cdr3_aa: CATSRDSLADTQYF

cdr3_length: 13
j_call: TRBJ1-4
v_call: TRBV28
d_call: -
clone_size: few
cdr3_nt: TGTGCCAGCAGGGGGGGGATGAATGAAAAACTGTTTTTT
cdr3_aa: CASRGGMNEKLFF

cdr3_length: 14
j_call: TRBJ2-2
v_call: TRBV6-5
d_call: -
clone_size: -
cdr3_nt: TGTGCCAGCAGCCCCCCCGGGGTCACCGGGGAGCTGTTTTTT
cdr3_aa: CASSPPGVTGELFF

cdr3_length: 15
j_call: TRBJ2-6
v_call: TRBV15
d_call: -
clone_size: few
cdr3_nt: TGTGCCACCAGCCAGTATATGGCTGGGGCCAACGTCCTGACTTTC
cdr3_aa: CATSQYMAGANVLTF

cdr3_length: 14
j_call: TRBJ2-7
v_call: TRBV9
d_call: -
clone_size: few
cdr3_nt: TGTGCCAGCAGCGTTACTAGCGGGACAGGGGAGCAGTACTTC
cdr3_aa: CASSVTSGTGEQYF

cdr3_length: 15
j_call: TRBJ2-7
v_call: TRBV5-1
d_call: -
clone_size: -
cdr3_nt: TGCGCCAGCAGCCTTGACCCCGGAGGTGGCTACGAGCAGTACTTC
cdr3_aa: CASSLDPGGGYEQYF

cdr3_length: 15
j_call: TRBJ1-1
v_call: TRBV5-1
d_call: TRBD1
clone_size: few
cdr3_nt: TGCGCCAGCAGCGCCGGACAGGGGGCGGGCACTGAAGCTTTCTTT
cdr3_aa: CASSAGQGAGTEAFF

cdr3_length: 11
j_call: TRBJ1-2
v_call: TRBV30
d_call: TRBD1
clone_size: -
cdr3_nt: TGTGCCTGGAATGACAGGGAGAAGCCCACCTTC
cdr3_aa: CAWNDREKPTF

cdr3_length: 15
j_call: TRBJ2-6
v_call: TRBV5-1
d_call: -
clone_size: few
cdr3_nt: TGCGCCAGCCGAAGGTTAGAGGCTGGGGCCAACGTCCTGACTTTC
cdr3_aa: CASRRLEAGANVLTF

cdr3_length: 14
j_call: TRBJ2-4
v_call: TRBV7-2
d_call: TRBD1
clone_size: few
cdr3_nt: TGTGCCAGCAGTTTGACAGGGGCCAAAAACATTCAGTACTTC
cdr3_aa: CASSLTGAKNIQYF

cdr3_length: 14
j_call: TRBJ2-1
v_call: TRBV10-3
d_call: -
clone_size: few
cdr3_nt: TGTGCCATCAGTGACCGTAGTCTTAACAATGAGCAGTTCTTC
cdr3_aa: CAISDRSLNNEQFF

cdr3_length: 16
j_call: TRBJ2-5
v_call: TRBV4-1
d_call: TRBD2
clone_size: -
cdr3_nt: TGCGCCAGCAGCCAAGGTGCGCGGGAGGGCCGAGAGACCCAGTACTTC
cdr3_aa: CASSQGAREGRETQYF

cdr3_length: 14
j_call: TRBJ2-2
v_call: TRBV10-3
d_call: TRBD1
clone_size: -
cdr3_nt: TGTGCCACAGCGGGACAGGGGAACACCGGGGAGCTGTTTTTT
cdr3_aa: CATAGQGNTGELFF

cdr3_length: 15
j_call: TRBJ1-5
v_call: TRBV6-5
d_call: -
clone_size: few
cdr3_nt: TGTGCCAGTGGGCAAACCGGGGTTGGGGATCAGCCCCAGCATTTT
cdr3_aa: CASGQTGVGDQPQHF

cdr3_length: 13
j_call: TRBJ1-2
v_call: TRBV28
d_call: -
clone_size: few
cdr3_nt: TGTGCCAGCAGTGGAACAGGGTCCTATGGCTACACCTTC
cdr3_aa: CASSGTGSYGYTF

cdr3_length: 13
j_call: TRBJ2-5
v_call: TRBV18
d_call: -
clone_size: -
cdr3_nt: TGTGCCAGCTCACCGCAGGGGTTTGAGACCCAGTACTTC
cdr3_aa: CASSPQGFETQYF

cdr3_length: 15
j_call: TRBJ1-1
v_call: TRBV6-5
d_call: -
clone_size: few
cdr3_nt: TGTGCCAGCAGTTACTCGAGAGGCGGGGACACTGAAGCTTTCTTT
cdr3_aa: CASSYSRGGDTEAFF

cdr3_length: 16
j_call: TRBJ2-3
v_call: TRBV5-1
d_call: TRBD2
clone_size: few
cdr3_nt: TGCGCCAGCAGCTTGGGTACTAGCGGGAGGACAGATACGCAGTATTTT
cdr3_aa: CASSLGTSGRTDTQYF

cdr3_length: 15
j_call: TRBJ1-5
v_call: TRBV7-2
d_call: -
clone_size: few
cdr3_nt: TGTGCCAGCAGCTTAGCAAGGGGTGGGTATCAGCCCCAGCATTTT
cdr3_aa: CASSLARGGYQPQHF

cdr3_length: 15
j_call: TRBJ2-1
v_call: TRBV6-5
d_call: TRBD2
clone_size: few
cdr3_nt: TGTGCCAGCAGGCCACTAGCGGGAGGGTACAATGAGCAGTTCTTC
cdr3_aa: CASRPLAGGYNEQFF

cdr3_length: 15
j_call: TRBJ2-1
v_call: TRBV11-2
d_call: TRBD2
clone_size: few
cdr3_nt: TGTGCCAGCAGCTTAGGTGCGGGACTATCACGGGAGCAGTTCTTC
cdr3_aa: CASSLGAGLSREQFF

cdr3_length: 17
j_call: TRBJ2-1
v_call: TRBV7-2
d_call: TRBD2
clone_size: few
cdr3_nt: TGTGCCAGCAGCCCCCCGGGACTAGCGGGAGGTTACAATGAGCAGTTCTTC
cdr3_aa: CASSPPGLAGGYNEQFF

cdr3_length: 13
j_call: TRBJ2-7
v_call: TRBV28
d_call: -
clone_size: few
cdr3_nt: TGTGCCAGCTCCCCCGGGGGGCTCTACGAGCAGTACTTC
cdr3_aa: CASSPGGLYEQYF

cdr3_length: 12
j_call: TRBJ2-3
v_call: TRBV5-6
d_call: -
clone_size: -
cdr3_nt: TGTGCCAGCAAGGGGAGCACAGATACGCAGTATTTT
cdr3_aa: CASKGSTDTQYF

cdr3_length: 15
j_call: TRBJ2-3
v_call: TRBV6-5
d_call: -
clone_size: few
cdr3_nt: TGTGCCAGCAGCTCCCTAGTCGGGATGGCAGATACGCAGTATTTT
cdr3_aa: CASSSLVGMADTQYF

cdr3_length: 14
j_call: TRBJ2-7
v_call: TRBV30
d_call: TRBD1
clone_size: -
cdr3_nt: TGTGCCTGGAGTATACAAAACTACAGGGGCGAGCAGTACTTC
cdr3_aa: CAWSIQNYRGEQYF

cdr3_length: 12
j_call: TRBJ2-7
v_call: TRBV28
d_call: -
clone_size: few
cdr3_nt: TGTGCCAGCAGCATCTATCTTTACGAGCAGTACTTC
cdr3_aa: CASSIYLYEQYF

cdr3_length: 15
j_call: TRBJ1-1
v_call: TRBV15
d_call: -
clone_size: -
cdr3_nt: TGTGCCACCAGCAGAGACAGGGCCCCGGATACTGAAGCTTTCTTT
cdr3_aa: CATSRDRAPDTEAFF

cdr3_length: 16
j_call: TRBJ2-7
v_call: TRBV5-1
d_call: TRBD2
clone_size: -
cdr3_nt: TGCGCCAGCAGCTTGGCCCTCCCGCGGGAGGGCTACGAGCAGTACTTC
cdr3_aa: CASSLALPREGYEQYF

cdr3_length: 15
j_call: TRBJ2-5
v_call: TRBV5-1
d_call: TRBD1
clone_size: few
cdr3_nt: TGCGCCAGCAGCTTGGAGACAGGGTCACTCCGGACCCAGTACTTC
cdr3_aa: CASSLETGSLRTQYF

cdr3_length: 14
j_call: TRBJ2-2
v_call: TRBV7-2
d_call: -
clone_size: -
cdr3_nt: TGTGCCAGCAGCCCCCAGGGTTTTTCCGGGGAGCTGTTTTTT
cdr3_aa: CASSPQGFSGELFF

cdr3_length: 12
j_call: TRBJ1-4
v_call: TRBV5-1
d_call: -
clone_size: few
cdr3_nt: TGCGCCAGCAGCCTGACGGGTGAAAAACTGTTTTTT
cdr3_aa: CASSLTGEKLFF

cdr3_length: 17
j_call: TRBJ2-1
v_call: TRBV4-1
d_call: TRBD2
clone_size: -
cdr3_nt: TGCGCCAGCAGCCCCGGACTAGCGGGAGGGAAGTCCTATGAGCAGTTCTTC
cdr3_aa: CASSPGLAGGKSYEQFF

cdr3_length: 14
j_call: TRBJ2-1
v_call: TRBV5-1
d_call: -
clone_size: -
cdr3_nt: TGCGCCAGCAGCTTACTGAGGGTCCACAATGAGCAGTTCTTC
cdr3_aa: CASSLLRVHNEQFF

cdr3_length: 16
j_call: TRBJ2-6
v_call: TRBV19
d_call: TRBD1
clone_size: -
cdr3_nt: TGTGCCAGTAGTGTGTTGGACAGGTCTGGGGCCAACGTCCTGACTTTC
cdr3_aa: CASSVLDRSGANVLTF

cdr3_length: 14
j_call: TRBJ1-1
v_call: TRBV2
d_call: TRBD1
clone_size: -
cdr3_nt: TGTGCCAGCACCGAAAGGACAGGTGGGACTGAAGCTTTCTTT
cdr3_aa: CASTERTGGTEAFF

cdr3_length: 12
j_call: TRBJ1-4
v_call: TRBV6-5
d_call: -
clone_size: few
cdr3_nt: TGTGCCAGCAGGAGCCAGGGTGAAAAACTGTTTTTT
cdr3_aa: CASRSQGEKLFF